What follows are 12 T cell receptor beta chains derived from one specimen sequenced in a study of PD-L1 blockade in urothelial cancer. Clones were read by immunoSEQ multiplex PCR, and TCRdb kept only the in-frame ones, dropping some. The table includes over 100,000 clones, about 88% detected once. The sample's time point: pretreatment peripheral blood. This sample comprised PBMCs, obtained around atezolizumab (anti-PD-L1) treatment. These receptors were taken from a man aged 50 to 60 with urothelial cancer.

The rearrangement links TRBV6-6 to TRBJ2-1; perhaps TRBD2 as D (5 bases). Germline-derived CDR1 and CDR2 are MNHNY and SVGAGI (reference sequence). The CDR3 is 15 amino acids. The V gene lost 4 bases and the J gene lost 4 bases, with 14 bases spanning the gap. CDR3 region: CASSWGEADYNEQFF. The DNA of the CDR3 is TGTGCCAGCAGTTGGGGAGAGGCGGATTACAATGAGCAGTTCTTC.

Many counts were recorded for this clone. V is TRBV4-1 and J is TRBJ2-1; TRBD2 aligns across 12 bases. The CDR3 is 17 residues long. V lost 1 base to trimming and J lost 9 bases; unmatched junction nucleotides: 10. Per the germline V gene, CDR1 is MGHRA and CDR2 is YSYEKL. The CDR3, as DNA: TGCGCCAGCAGCCAAGTAGTTTTGGCTAGCGGGAGGGGTGAGCAGTTCTTC. It encodes CASSQVVLASGRGEQFF.

This clone appeared a single time. The chain employs TRBV10-3 and TRBJ2-7, with D possibly matching TRBD2 (5 bases). Germline loops: CDR1 ENHRY, CDR2 SYGVKD. Trimming took off 11 bases at V and 2 bases at J, with 16 bases between the two ends. The CDR3 loop spans 13 amino acids. CDR3 sequence (DNA): TGTGCCTCCAAGAACGCCGGGGCCTACGAGCAGTACTTC. Its protein product is CASKNAGAYEQYF.

The V and J genes are TRBV19 and TRBJ2-1; D not certain. The CDR3 consists of 10 residues. Deletions cut 6 bases from V and 5 bases from J, with 2 bases between. Germline CDR1 is LNHDA and CDR2 is SQIVND (reference sequence). This CDR3 is CASSNNEQFF. Here the CDR3 DNA reads TGTGCCAGTAGCAACAATGAGCAGTTCTTC.

The J gene is TRBJ2-6, the V gene TRBV2; TRBD2 might be the D (6 bases). Germline V gives CDR1 SNHLY, CDR2 FYNNEI. The CDR3 contains 15 residues. Trimming took 6 bases from V and 0 from J, leaving 9 bases between them. Here the CDR3 reads CASRGGSSGANVLTF. DNA of the CDR3: TGTGCCAGCAGGGGAGGAAGCTCTGGGGCCAACGTCCTGACTTTC.

V is TRBV7-2 and J is TRBJ2-5; 8 nucleotides align to TRBD2. CDR3 length equals 15 residues. V dropped 0 bases and J dropped 5; count of bases not matched to a gene: 5. Germline lookup yields CDR1 SGHTA and CDR2 FQGNSA. The DNA for the CDR3 is TGTGCCAGCAGCTTAGCGAGGGCTAGCGGGGAGACCCAGTACTTC. Protein sequence: CASSLARASGETQYF.

The chain is built from TRBV6-1 and TRBJ2-5; 7 positions match TRBD1. J was trimmed by 2 bases and V by 4 bases; bases with no gene match: 4. Germline V gene data show CDR1 as MNHNS and CDR2 as SASEGT. There are 14 residues in the CDR3. Written as DNA, the CDR3 is TGTGCCAGCAGTGCCGGGACAGTACAAGAGACCCAGTACTTC. Translating gives CASSAGTVQETQYF.

V usage is TRBV10-3 and J usage is TRBJ2-6; 10 bases fit TRBD2. The length of the CDR3 is 18 residues. Germline V gene lookup returns CDR1 ENHRY and CDR2 SYGVKD. Germline trimming cut 4 bases from V and 0 bases from J; bases unmatched to any gene: 6. CDR3 sequence (DNA): TGTGCCATCAGTGGGAGACTAGCGGGTGACTCTGGGGCCAACGTCCTGACTTTC. Encoded protein: CAISGRLAGDSGANVLTF.

The rearrangement joins TRBV2 to TRBJ2-5, with a tentative D call TRBD1 (6 bases). The CDR3 runs to 16 residues. CDR1 is SNHLY and CDR2 is FYNNEI in the germline V gene. Deletions cut 6 bases from V and 5 bases from J, with 22 bases between. CDR3 protein: CASRHSVGGRGETQYF. CDR3 nucleotides: TGTGCCAGCAGACACTCGGTAGGGGGAAGAGGGGAGACCCAGTACTTC. The complete variable domain, with remaining parts taken from reference TRBV2 and TRBJ2-5, reads EPEVTQTPSHQVTQMGQEVILRCVPISNHLYFYWYRQILGQKVEFLVSFYNNEISEKSEIFDDQFSVERPDGSNFTLKIRSTKLEDSAMYFCASRHSVGGRGETQYFGPGTRLLVL.

This sequence joins TRBV10-2 and TRBJ2-5, with a possible D match to TRBD1 (6 bases). The CDR3 spans 14 residues. V lost 8 bases to trimming and J lost 10 bases, with 23 bases between them. CDR1 WSHSY and CDR2 SAAADI come from the germline V gene. The CDR3 spells CASATLGGPRGQYF. For the CDR3, the DNA is TGCGCCAGCGCCACTCTTGGGGGCCCGAGGGGCCAGTACTTC.

This clone was counted a single time. The V call is TRBV6-5, the J call TRBJ2-2; 9 bases fit TRBD1. V shed 7 bases and J 5 bases; nucleotides not matched to a gene: 8. Germline CDR1 is MNHEY and CDR2 is SVGAGI. The CDR3 totals 15 residues. CDR3 sequence: CASKHDRGETGELFF. CDR3 DNA: TGTGCCAGCAAACATGACAGGGGGGAGACCGGGGAGCTGTTTTTT.

The rearrangement uses TRBV28 and TRBJ1-2; D is possibly TRBD1 (6 bases). The germline V gene has CDR1 MDHEN and CDR2 SYDVKM. Trimming stripped 3 bases from V and 5 bases from J, with 10 bases between. This CDR3 is built from 13 residues. The CDR3: CASSFRGGYGYTF. CDR3 DNA sequence: TGTGCCAGCAGTTTCCGAGGGGGTTATGGCTACACCTTC.